This T cell receptor beta chain was captured by sequencing in a study of human T cells and chemical hapten exposure. In this sample, this clonotype turned up many times. What it binds is unknown. Library construction involved attaching unique molecular identifiers to individual cDNA molecules, which allowed quantitative, reproducible TCR counting. Via MiXCR, TCRdb re-called the RACE reads, giving one row per CDR3 protein. The table lists around 360,000 distinct CDR3 sequences, about 6% of them singletons. The sample's time point: patch test 2, 6 weeks after DPC sensitization. Treatment defined: therapeutic diphenylcyclopropenone sensitization with weekly scalp DPC. People who gave samples had alopecia, were 18 to 70 years old, and were suitable for DPC. Study-wide points: No shift was seen in TCRs above 1 in 1000 frequency with DPC sensitization.

The CDR3 length is 13 residues. Germline V lookup: CDR1 SEHNR, CDR2 FQNEAQ (reference sequence). Deletions cut 2 bases from V and 2 bases from J, with 6 bases between. The clonotype was recovered from a woman aged 18-29 years with alopecia areata. Some clones in this sample may be carry-over from other donors' samples. Material: whole blood, obtained in connection with sensitization to the hapten diphenylcyclopropenone (DPC). J is TRBJ1-2 and V is TRBV7-9, with D uncertain. This CDR3 reads CASSLTPNYGYTF. The CDR3 DNA reads as TGTGCCAGCAGCTTAACCCCCAACTATGGCTACACCTTC. Looking up the rest from reference TRBV7-9 and TRBJ1-2 gives the full variable domain: DTGVSQNPRHKITKRGQNVTFRCDPISEHNRLYWYRQTLGQGPEFLTYFQNEAQLEKSRLLSDRFSAERPKGSFSTLEIQRTEQGDSAMYLCASSLTPNYGYTFGSGTRLTVV.